What follows are 15 T cell receptor beta chains derived from one specimen sequenced in a study of blood T cell repertoires in COVID-19. The repertoire was sequenced with immunoSEQ multiplex PCR; TCRdb's copy has only in-frame clones and lacks some. This sample yields approximately 110,000 clones, of which 80% to 90% are seen a single time; 7.9% belongs to the top ten. Specimen: peripheral blood. The receptor source for this set is a woman of 80 years or more with active or convalescent COVID-19.

The chain joins TRBV6-1 to TRBJ2-7; tentatively, D is TRBD1 (5 bases). V lost 3 bases and J lost 3, with 12 bases in between. CDR3 size: 14 residues. CDR1 and CDR2 (germline): MNHNS, SASEGT. CDR3 nucleotides: TGTGCCAGCAGTGACGGACACGGTTTCTACGAGCAGTACTTC. Protein product: CASSDGHGFYEQYF.

This clone has just a few counts. This sequence joins TRBV19 and TRBJ2-7; D might be TRBD1 (5 bases). Germline V lookup: CDR1 LNHDA, CDR2 SQIVND (reference sequence). There are 16 residues in the CDR3. Trimming left V 1 base short and J 4 bases short, with 17 bases between. Here the CDR3 DNA reads TGTGCCAGTAGTATAGGGGGCACAGGTCGCGCGTACGAGCAGTACTTC. Translated: CASSIGGTGRAYEQYF. Together with reference TRBV19 and TRBJ2-7, the CDR3 gives the full variable domain: DGGITQSPKYLFRKEGQNVTLSCEQNLNHDAMYWYRQDPGQGLRLIYYSQIVNDFQKGDIAEGYSVSREKKESFPLTVTSAQKNPTAFYLCASSIGGTGRAYEQYFGPGTRLTVT.

The V gene is TRBV7-2, the J gene TRBJ1-1; D not resolved. CDR1 and CDR2 from the germline V gene are SGHTA and FQGNSA. The CDR3 totals 15 residues. V was cut by 5 bases and J by 1 base, with 14 bases left in between. CDR3 protein: CASSANSRRNTEAFF. CDR3 coding DNA: TGTGCCAGCAGCGCAAATTCAAGGAGGAACACTGAAGCTTTCTTT.

The rearrangement joins TRBV10-1 to TRBJ1-2, with D hard to call. The CDR3 contains 15 residues. Trimming stripped 5 bases from V and 0 bases from J, with 13 bases between. CDR1 is WNHNN and CDR2 is SYGVQD in the germline V gene (reference sequence). CDR3 in DNA: TGCGCCAGCAGTCTAGTAGCTGCTGCTAACTATGGCTACACCTTC. It translates to CASSLVAAANYGYTF.

V usage is TRBV9 and J usage is TRBJ2-7; the match to TRBD2 covers 9 bases. Germline CDR1 is SGDLS and CDR2 is YYNGEE. V was pared by 0 bases and J by 4 bases, with 2 bases of the junction left unmatched. There are 14 residues in the CDR3. Here the CDR3 reads CASSVDGLAYEQYF. The CDR3 DNA reads as TGTGCCAGCAGCGTAGATGGACTAGCGTACGAGCAGTACTTC.

Comment on this clone: At one end, the junction sequence differs from germline, possibly due to a read error. The sample holds other DNA sequences that translate to the same CDR3. V is TRBV6-6 and J is TRBJ2-7; TRBD1 matches 9 bases. This CDR3 contains 14 residues. Looked up from germline, CDR1 is MNHNY and CDR2 is SVGAGI (reference sequence). The CDR3 region has the DNA TGTGCCAGCAGGCGGACAGGGGAGACCTACGAACAGTACTTC. Amino acids: CASRRTGETYEQYF.

This chain joins TRBV28 and TRBJ2-2; no definite D call. V lost 3 bases to trimming and J lost 5 bases, with 4 bases between them. The CDR3 runs 12 residues. Germline CDR1 MDHEN, CDR2 SYDVKM. The CDR3 reads CASSFPTGELFF. In nucleotides, the CDR3 is TGTGCCAGCAGTTTCCCAACCGGGGAGCTGTTTTTT.

The chain links TRBV11-2 to TRBJ1-3; 8 bases are shared with TRBD1. The CDR3 spans 16 residues. J gave up 0 bases and V 5 bases, and 6 bases lay outside the gene matches. The germline CDR1 and CDR2 sequences are SGHAT and FQNNGV. The DNA for the CDR3 is TGTGCCAGCAGCCCGAACAGGGGGGACTCTGGAAACACCATATATTTT. Translating it yields CASSPNRGDSGNTIYF.

J is TRBJ1-1 and V is TRBV6-6, with TRBD1 matching over 7 bases. With V trimmed by 6 bases and J by 1 base, 8 bases remained unmatched. The CDR3 totals 15 residues. Germline values: CDR1 MNHNY, CDR2 SVGAGI (reference sequence). The CDR3 DNA reads TGTGCCAGCAGCTCGAGGACAGGAAGGAACACTGAAGCTTTCTTT. It encodes CASSSRTGRNTEAFF.

The V and J genes are TRBV7-9 and TRBJ2-4; 8 positions agree with TRBD2. Trimming removed 4 bases from V and 13 bases from J; junction bases left unmatched: 3. The CDR3 runs to 11 residues. Germline values: CDR1 SEHNR, CDR2 FQNEAQ (reference sequence). In DNA form, the CDR3 reads TGTGCCAGCAGCTCGGGACTAGGCCAGTACTTC. Translated: CASSSGLGQYF.

Only one count was recorded for this clone. The rearrangement joins TRBV27 to TRBJ2-1; a possible D gene is TRBD1 (6 bases). CDR1 is MNHEY, CDR2 SMNVEV, per germline (reference sequence). V lost 2 bases and J lost 3, with 14 bases in between. This CDR3 is built from 16 residues. The CDR3 protein is CASSLESTGNYNEQFF. The CDR3 DNA reads TGTGCCAGCAGTTTAGAATCGACAGGAAACTACAATGAGCAGTTCTTC.

This clone was seen a few times. The chain is built from TRBV19 and TRBJ1-5; tentatively, D is TRBD1 (6 bases). The CDR3 loop spans 15 amino acids. Trimming shortened V by 9 bases and J by 2 bases, and 17 bases separated the two germline ends. The germline V gene encodes CDR1 LNHDA and CDR2 SQIVND (reference sequence). CDR3 protein: CASWTAQEGNQPQHF. The CDR3 coding sequence is TGTGCCAGCTGGACAGCCCAAGAGGGCAATCAGCCCCAGCATTTT.

The chain has TRBV21-1 and TRBJ2-3; the listed D gene, TRBD2, was not tested against the DNA. TRBV21-1 is designated a pseudogene. This CDR3 region has 17 residues. The CDR3 spells CASRGLAGIIRTDTQYF. The CDR3 bases are TGTGCCAGCAGGGGACTAGCGGGAATAATACGCACAGATACGCAGTATTTT.

V and J are TRBV6-6 and TRBJ2-7; possibly TRBD1 for D (6 bases). The CDR3 length is 13 residues. CDR1 MNHNY and CDR2 SVGAGI come from the germline V gene (reference sequence). Trimming removed 8 bases from V and 1 base from J, with 12 bases in between. In nucleotides, the CDR3 is TGTGCCAGCGGAAGGACAGAGTCCTACGAGCAGTACTTC. The encoded protein is CASGRTESYEQYF.

This sequence joins TRBV7-2 and TRBJ2-5, with 8 bases that match TRBD2. Losses at the gene ends were 5 bases for V and 6 bases for J; bases not matched to a gene: 20. CDR3 length equals 18 residues. Germline assignment: CDR1 SGHTA and CDR2 FQGNSA. The CDR3 protein is CASSPTTSVLNSGKTQYF. The CDR3 DNA reads TGTGCCAGCAGCCCAACGACTAGCGTCCTTAACTCTGGGAAGACCCAGTACTTC.